Following are 22 T cell receptor beta chains from one sample sequenced in a study of blood T cell repertoires in COVID-19. The assay was immunoSEQ multiplex PCR, and TCRdb's table has in-frame clones only and misses some. The data show under 300,000 clones, around 83% seen once. Sequenced input: peripheral blood. The origin of the receptors is a man of 80 years or more with acute or convalescent COVID-19.

This clone was counted between two and nine times. V usage is TRBV2 and J usage is TRBJ2-2; 13 bases match TRBD2. Losses at the gene ends were 5 bases for V and 0 bases for J; bases not matched to a gene: 6. CDR1 SNHLY and CDR2 FYNNEI come from the germline V gene. This CDR3 region has 18 residues. CDR3 coding DNA: TGTGCCAGCAGTTCGCCGGGACTAGCGGGAACGAACACCGGGGAGCTGTTTTTT. It encodes CASSSPGLAGTNTGELFF.

The chain joins TRBV3-1 (or the pseudogene TRBV3-2) to TRBJ2-5; 7 bases map to TRBD2. This CDR3 contains 15 residues. V gave up 4 bases and J gave up 5 bases; unmatched junction bases: 10. Germline V gene data show CDR1 as LGHDT and CDR2 as YNNKEL (reference sequence). CDR3 bases: TGTGCCAGCAGCCCCCCCGGGCAGGGAGGGGAGACCCAGTACTTC. Amino acids: CASSPPGQGGETQYF.

The rearrangement uses TRBV11-3 and TRBJ2-5; a possible D gene is TRBD2 (5 bases). Germline values: CDR1 SGHNT, CDR2 YENEEA. V was trimmed by 2 bases and J by 4 bases, leaving 8 bases between them. The CDR3 is made up of 13 amino acids. The CDR3 DNA reads TGTGCCAGCAGCTTAATTGGAGGAGAGACCCAGTACTTC. This translates into CASSLIGGETQYF.

V usage is TRBV7-2 and J usage is TRBJ1-2, with 10 positions matching TRBD1. Germline V gene lookup returns CDR1 SGHTA and CDR2 FQGNSA. Trimming took 5 bases from V and 5 from J; bases not matched to a gene: 8. The CDR3 is 15 residues long. CDR3 DNA sequence: TGTGCCAGCAGCCAAACCGGGACAGGGGTTTATGGCTACACCTTC. As protein: CASSQTGTGVYGYTF.

This clone turned up a few times. The chain couples TRBV12-2 to TRBJ2-7; TRBD2 was called by the table and not checked on the DNA. TRBV12-2 counts as a pseudogene. The CDR3 is made up of 18 amino acids. CDR3 sequence: CASRLERTSSELAYEQYF. The CDR3 bases are TGTGCAAGTCGCTTAGAGAGGACTAGCTCTGAGTTGGCCTACGAGCAGTACTTC.

The genes are TRBV5-4 and TRBJ1-6, with D possibly matching TRBD1 (5 bases). Germline-derived CDR1 and CDR2 are SGHNT and YYREEE (reference sequence). V shed 3 bases and J shed 6 bases, with 16 bases lying between them. The length of the CDR3 is 16 residues. DNA for the CDR3: TGTGCCAGCAGCTATGAGATAGGGGTGATTAATTCACCCCTCCACTTT. Its translation is CASSYEIGVINSPLHF.

This clone was seen a few times. V gene TRBV7-8 combines with J gene TRBJ2-6; 10 bases agree with TRBD1. Germline trimming cut 5 bases from V and 3 bases from J; bases unmatched to any gene: 7. Germline V CDR1 and CDR2: SGHVS, FQNEAQ. The CDR3 totals 17 residues. The CDR3 bases are TGTGCCAGCAGCCAACCGACAGGGGGCTTTGGGGCCAACGTCCTGACTTTC. Protein: CASSQPTGGFGANVLTF.

The chain uses TRBV19 and TRBJ2-7; D is uncertain. The CDR3 covers 15 residues. V shed 3 bases and J shed 0 bases, with 12 bases lying between them. Germline-derived CDR1 and CDR2 are LNHDA and SQIVND (reference sequence). CDR3: CASSMSGGFSYEQYF. The CDR3, as DNA: TGTGCCAGTAGTATGTCCGGCGGTTTCTCCTACGAGCAGTACTTC.

This chain uses TRBV7-2 with TRBJ2-7; 9 nucleotides agree with TRBD2. Germline V gene sequence: CDR1 SGHTA, CDR2 FQGNSA. V gave up 5 bases and J gave up 4 bases; unmatched junction bases: 12. This CDR3 contains 16 residues. CDR3 sequence (DNA): TGTGCCAGCAGCCCCGAGCGCGGGGGGGGCAGGTACGAGCAGTACTTC. Translation gives CASSPERGGGRYEQYF.

In DNA, the CDR3 is TGCGCCAGCCGCCTAGCGGGAGAGTACAATGAGCAGTTCTTC. Its protein is CASRLAGEYNEQFF. The chain is built from TRBV5-1 and TRBJ2-1; TRBD2 matches 10 bases. The CDR3 is made up of 14 amino acids. After removal of 7 bases from V and 4 bases from J, the junction contained 5 bases not matched to a gene. Germline CDR1 is SGHRS and CDR2 is YFSETQ.

CDR3 sequence reads: CASSLEGTGELFF. The DNA of the CDR3 is TGTGCCAGCAGTTTAGAGGGGACCGGGGAGCTGTTTTTT. The chain recombines TRBV12-3 or TRBV12-4 with TRBJ2-2; perhaps TRBD1 as D (5 bases). This CDR3 is built from 13 residues. V lost 1 base, J lost 5 bases, and 5 bases lay in between.

Only a few counts were recorded for this clone. The chain recombines TRBV11-2 with TRBJ2-5; 11 positions match TRBD2. Germline CDR1 reads SGHAT; CDR2 reads FQNNGV. The ends lost 1 base at V and 3 bases at J; junction bases unmatched: 4. The CDR3 is made up of 16 amino acids. CDR3 coding DNA: TGTGCCAGCAGCTTAGGGGTAGCGGGGGGGAAAGAGACCCAGTACTTC. Protein: CASSLGVAGGKETQYF.

This clone has only a few counts. The chain employs TRBV4-1 and TRBJ2-1; 12 positions agree with TRBD2. V gave up 4 bases and J gave up 0 bases; unmatched junction bases: 7. Germline loops: CDR1 MGHRA, CDR2 YSYEKL. This CDR3 region has 18 residues. The CDR3 loop is CASSPFTSGGSSYNEQFF. For the CDR3, the DNA is TGCGCCAGCAGCCCCTTCACTAGCGGGGGGAGCTCCTACAATGAGCAGTTCTTC.

The chain links TRBV6-4 to TRBJ1-2; D is unclear. Trimming took 0 bases from V and 4 from J, leaving 9 bases between them. The CDR3 consists of 14 residues. Per germline, CDR1 MRHNA and CDR2 SNTAGT. The CDR3 DNA follows: TGTGCCAGCAGTGACTCGGCAGAACCCTATGGCTACACCTTC. Its translation: CASSDSAEPYGYTF.

J is TRBJ2-2 and V is TRBV3-1 (or the pseudogene TRBV3-2); 8 bases match TRBD1. Germline assignment: CDR1 LGHDT and CDR2 YNNKEL (reference sequence). V was pared by 3 bases and J by 3 bases, with 6 bases of the junction left unmatched. This CDR3 is built from 16 residues. CDR3 amino acids: CASSQRRDRHTGELFF. The CDR3 DNA follows: TGTGCCAGCAGCCAGCGCAGGGACAGGCACACCGGGGAGCTGTTTTTT.

This clone turned up a few times. The V and J genes are TRBV3-1 (or the pseudogene TRBV3-2) and TRBJ2-3; TRBD2 matches at 9 bases. Trimming at V came to 3 bases and at J to 5 bases, leaving 12 bases not matched to a gene. Germline-derived CDR1 and CDR2 are LGHDT and YNNKEL (reference sequence). The CDR3 covers 17 residues. The CDR3 is CASSHSSGAAGGDTQYF. CDR3 DNA: TGTGCCAGCAGCCATTCTAGCGGGGCCGCAGGAGGAGATACGCAGTATTTT.

The V call is TRBV7-2, the J call TRBJ2-7; D ambiguous. The germline V and J ends were trimmed by 1 base and 0 bases, with 7 bases remaining between them. The CDR3 covers 14 residues. The germline V gene encodes CDR1 SGHTA and CDR2 FQGNSA. The CDR3 nucleotides are TGTGCCAGCAGCTTAGTGCCCAGCTCCTACGAGCAGTACTTC. Translation gives CASSLVPSSYEQYF.

The genes are TRBV5-1 and TRBJ1-6, with D unclear. The ends were cut back, 0 bases at V and 5 bases at J, with 6 bases in the middle. The CDR3 length is 14 residues. Germline CDR1 SGHRS, CDR2 YFSETQ. CDR3 region: CASSLVSDNSPLHF. The DNA of the CDR3 is TGCGCCAGCAGCTTGGTGTCAGATAATTCACCCCTCCACTTT.

V gene TRBV10-3 combines with J gene TRBJ2-3; TRBD1 agrees at 8 bases. Germline CDR1 ENHRY, CDR2 SYGVKD. The CDR3 sequence is 15 residues long. Trimming took 6 bases from V and 2 from J; bases not matched to a gene: 7. The CDR3 region is CAISKTGEFTDTQYF. The DNA of the CDR3 is TGTGCCATCAGCAAGACAGGGGAATTCACAGATACGCAGTATTTT.

V gene TRBV7-7 combines with J gene TRBJ2-3; D unresolved. CDR1 is SSHAT and CDR2 is FNYEAQ in the germline V gene (reference sequence). Trimming left V 5 bases short and J 1 base short, with 7 bases between. This CDR3 spans 13 amino acids. CDR3 sequence: CASSQEGTDTQYF. The CDR3 DNA is TGTGCCAGCAGCCAGGAAGGCACAGATACGCAGTATTTT.

The chain combines TRBV20-1 with TRBJ1-1; a possible D gene is TRBD1 (6 bases). Per the germline V gene, CDR1 is DFQATT and CDR2 is SNEGSKA (reference sequence). V dropped 6 bases and J dropped 7 bases, with 12 bases sitting between them. The CDR3 is 11 amino acids. The CDR3 reads CSASDRGEAFF. CDR3 DNA sequence: TGCAGTGCGTCGGACAGAGGTGAAGCTTTCTTT.

J is TRBJ2-5 and V is TRBV10-3; D is possibly TRBD2 (6 bases). V lost 9 bases and J lost 7, with 18 bases in between. CDR3 size: 13 residues. In germline, CDR1 is ENHRY, CDR2 SYGVKD. This CDR3 reads CAISRDSSGTQYF. DNA for the CDR3: TGTGCCATTAGCCGGGACTCTTCGGGGACCCAGTACTTC.